The 22 T cell receptor beta chains in this list originate from one sample, sequenced in a study of CD8 T cells in Susac syndrome. cDNA came from roughly 0.53 to 1 ug RNA primed by random hexamers. In TCRdb, the immunoSEQ multiplex PCR reads were re-called with MiXCR into one record per CDR3 protein. The table has 84,000 or so distinct CDR3 sequences, around 95% seen once. Material: CD8+ T cells from PBMCs. The receptors were gathered from a human donor with Susac syndrome.

The chain links TRBV6-6 to TRBJ2-7, with 10 bases matching TRBD2. The CDR3 has 15 amino acids. The J segment lost 1 base and the V segment lost 6 bases, leaving 6 bases of the junction unmatched. Germline V gene data show CDR1 as MNHNY and CDR2 as SVGAGI (reference sequence). For the CDR3, the DNA is TGTGCCAGCAGCTTCCTAGCGGGAGATTCCTACGAGCAGTACTTC. Protein: CASSFLAGDSYEQYF.

The J gene is TRBJ2-1, the V gene TRBV29-1; 10 bases align to TRBD2. The CDR3 length is 13 residues. Germline V lookup: CDR1 SQVTM, CDR2 ANQGSEA. V lost 5 bases to trimming and J lost 6 bases; unmatched junction nucleotides: 4. In nucleotides, the CDR3 is TGCAGCGTTAGAGGGACTAGCGTCAATGAGCAGTTCTTC. As protein: CSVRGTSVNEQFF.

The chain is built from TRBV19 and TRBJ2-1; 7 bases agree with TRBD2. The V gene end was trimmed by 1 base and the J gene end by 5 bases; junction bases not matched to a gene: 2. The CDR3 has 14 residues. Germline lookup yields CDR1 LNHDA and CDR2 SQIVND (reference sequence). CDR3 DNA sequence: TGTGCCAGTAGTATAGCTAGCGGTAACAATGAGCAGTTCTTC. Its protein product is CASSIASGNNEQFF.

The V and J genes are TRBV30 and TRBJ2-2; 7 bases are shared with TRBD1. J gave up 1 base and V 1 base, and 3 bases lay outside the gene matches. The CDR3 has 15 amino acids. The germline V gene has CDR1 GTSNPN and CDR2 SVGIG (reference sequence). The CDR3 DNA reads as TGTGCCTGGAGTGGGGACAGTGAGAACACCGGGGAGCTGTTTTTT. Translating it yields CAWSGDSENTGELFF.

V is TRBV20-1 and J is TRBJ2-3; 8 bases match TRBD2. This CDR3 spans 15 amino acids. Germline assignment: CDR1 DFQATT and CDR2 SNEGSKA (reference sequence). V dropped 6 bases and J dropped 3; count of bases not matched to a gene: 11. CDR3: CSAPWASGRTDTQYF. The CDR3 DNA sequence: TGCAGTGCGCCATGGGCTAGCGGGCGAACAGATACGCAGTATTTT.

The chain combines TRBV29-1 with TRBJ1-3; D is possibly TRBD1 (6 bases). The CDR3 consists of 14 residues. Deletions cut 7 bases from V and 4 bases from J, with 17 bases between. Germline loops: CDR1 SQVTM, CDR2 ANQGSEA. The CDR3 protein is CSALAWGQGNTIYF. The CDR3 nucleotides read TGCAGCGCCCTCGCATGGGGGCAAGGAAACACCATATATTTT.

The rearrangement links TRBV29-1 to TRBJ2-3; D ambiguous. Trimming took off 5 bases at V and 2 bases at J, with 11 bases between the two ends. There are 13 residues in the CDR3. The germline CDR1 and CDR2 sequences are SQVTM and ANQGSEA. This CDR3 is CSVHMAVTDTQYF. CDR3 DNA: TGCAGCGTTCATATGGCGGTCACAGATACGCAGTATTTT.

This rearrangement joins TRBV10-3 to TRBJ2-5; 8 positions agree with TRBD2. The CDR3 sequence is 14 residues long. CDR1 and CDR2 from the germline V gene are ENHRY and SYGVKD. V trimming: 4 bases; J trimming: 2 bases; junction bases outside the gene matches: 3. The CDR3 bases are TGTGCCATCAGTGGGATAGCGGGGCAAGAGACCCAGTACTTC. Its translation: CAISGIAGQETQYF.

This clonotype was seen more than once but under ten times. The chain combines TRBV6-5 with TRBJ1-1; no clear D. Trimming removed 6 bases from V and 2 bases from J, with 4 bases in between. Germline V CDR1 and CDR2: MNHEY, SVGAGI. This CDR3 contains 11 residues. This chain's CDR3 is CASRSNTEAFF. The CDR3 coding sequence is TGTGCCAGCAGGTCAAACACTGAAGCTTTCTTT.

The genes are TRBV20-1 and TRBJ2-7; tentatively, D is TRBD2 (6 bases). Germline V gene data show CDR1 as DFQATT and CDR2 as SNEGSKA (reference sequence). V was cut by 0 bases and J by 4 bases, with 10 bases left in between. The CDR3 is 13 residues long. The CDR3 loop is CSARDPGVYEQYF. The CDR3 coding sequence is TGCAGTGCTAGAGATCCGGGAGTTTACGAGCAGTACTTC.

V and J are TRBV7-9 and TRBJ2-1, with 7 positions matching TRBD2. The V segment lost 5 bases and the J segment 6 bases; nucleotides outside the gene matches: 4. CDR1 and CDR2 from the germline V gene are SEHNR and FQNEAQ (reference sequence). The CDR3 extends over 13 amino acids. The chain's CDR3 is CASSGASGNEQFF. The CDR3, as DNA: TGTGCCAGCAGCGGGGCTAGCGGCAATGAGCAGTTCTTC.

This chain connects TRBV27 to TRBJ2-7, with D perhaps assigned TRBD1 or TRBD2 (6 bases each). V was shortened by 8 bases and J by 2 bases, with 13 bases between the two germline ends. Germline CDR1 is MNHEY and CDR2 is SMNVEV (reference sequence). The CDR3 contains 13 residues. DNA for the CDR3: TGTGCCAGCCGAGGAGGGGGACCCTACGAGCAGTACTTC. Protein product: CASRGGGPYEQYF.

The V and J genes are TRBV29-1 and TRBJ2-2; D ambiguous. Germline CDR1 SQVTM, CDR2 ANQGSEA. The CDR3 spans 13 residues. V was trimmed by 0 bases and J by 3 bases, leaving 5 bases between them. The CDR3: CSVEDLDTGELFF. The CDR3 nucleotides read TGCAGCGTTGAAGATCTGGACACCGGGGAGCTGTTTTTT.

The chain links TRBV9 to TRBJ1-1; D remains ambiguous. Germline-derived CDR1 and CDR2 are SGDLS and YYNGEE. Trimming cost V 2 bases and J 8 bases, with 10 bases left between them. This CDR3 region has 12 residues. The chain's CDR3 is CASSVGEGEAFF. The CDR3 DNA sequence: TGTGCCAGCAGCGTCGGGGAGGGAGAAGCTTTCTTT.

The chain employs TRBV27 and TRBJ1-5; D gene uncertain. Germline loops: CDR1 MNHEY, CDR2 SMNVEV (reference sequence). This CDR3 has 13 residues. V dropped 4 bases and J dropped 0 bases, with 4 bases sitting between them. DNA for the CDR3: TGTGCCAGCAGTTCCAATAGCAATCAGCCCCAGCATTTT. Protein: CASSSNSNQPQHF.

V is TRBV29-1 and J is TRBJ1-1; perhaps TRBD1 as D (5 bases). This CDR3 spans 13 amino acids. Per the germline V gene, CDR1 is SQVTM and CDR2 is ANQGSEA. V gave up 4 bases and J gave up 8 bases, with 17 bases separating them. In DNA, the CDR3 is TGCAGCGTTGCCGCAGGGAGCGGGGGAGAAGCTTTCTTT. This sequence encodes CSVAAGSGGEAFF.

The V and J genes are TRBV30 and TRBJ2-1; TRBD2 agrees at 9 bases. The CDR3 totals 14 residues. V dropped 1 base and J dropped 7; count of bases not matched to a gene: 5. CDR1 GTSNPN and CDR2 SVGIG come from the germline V gene (reference sequence). CDR3 region: CAWSGREGRNEQFF. The CDR3 bases are TGTGCCTGGAGTGGGCGGGAGGGCCGAAATGAGCAGTTCTTC.

This chain links TRBV27 with TRBJ1-1; 7 nucleotides line up with TRBD1. J was trimmed by 5 bases and V by 4 bases; bases with no gene match: 4. The CDR3 runs 13 residues. CDR1 and CDR2 from the germline V gene are MNHEY and SMNVEV (reference sequence). The CDR3 here is CASSYTGVTEAFF. CDR3 sequence (DNA): TGTGCCAGCAGTTACACAGGGGTTACTGAAGCTTTCTTT.

V gene TRBV4-1 combines with J gene TRBJ2-7; 7 bases match TRBD1. The CDR3 has 15 residues. The V segment lost 3 bases and the J segment 1 base; nucleotides outside the gene matches: 6. Germline CDR1 reads MGHRA; CDR2 reads YSYEKL. The CDR3 region is CASSHTQGRSYEQYF. CDR3 DNA sequence: TGCGCCAGCAGCCATACACAGGGGCGATCCTACGAGCAGTACTTC.

The chain recombines TRBV12-3 or TRBV12-4 with TRBJ2-4, with D uncertain. Trimming cost V 6 bases and J 5 bases, with 14 bases left between them. The CDR3 sequence is 14 residues long. The CDR3 loop is CASSLRGSENIQYF. In DNA, the CDR3 is TGTGCCAGCAGCCTACGCGGCTCTGAAAACATTCAGTACTTC.

This clonotype was detected only once. The chain uses TRBV6-6 and TRBJ2-1; D perhaps matches TRBD2 (5 bases). CDR3 length equals 14 residues. Germline V gene data show CDR1 as MNHNY and CDR2 as SVGAGI (reference sequence). V was pared by 5 bases and J by 8 bases, with 16 bases between. The CDR3 bases are TGTGCCAGCAGTCCTGAGGGCTATTTGGATGAGCAGTTCTTC. Translated: CASSPEGYLDEQFF.

The rearrangement links TRBV7-9 to TRBJ2-2, with D perhaps given as TRBD1 or TRBD2 (5 bases each). Germline lookup yields CDR1 SEHNR and CDR2 FQNEAQ (reference sequence). CDR3 length: 16 residues. Trimming took off 2 bases at V and 7 bases at J, with 17 bases between the two ends. CDR3 protein: CASSLSGQGRGGELFF. The CDR3 DNA follows: TGTGCCAGCAGCTTATCGGGGCAGGGTCGAGGCGGGGAGCTGTTTTTT.